This TCR beta chain appears in the sequencing data of a study of T cell responses to AZD1222 COVID-19 vaccine. Profiled with immunoSEQ multiplex PCR; TCRdb holds only in-frame clones, not every one. The data show 130,000 or so clones, with about 94% seen just once and 4% held by the top ten. This clone was detected once. The clonotype originates from an adult who received the AZD1222 COVID-19 vaccine. Here the sequenced sample was peripheral blood, taken 28 days after the second AZD1222 dose.

The chain's CDR3 is CASSQDPAGGPYNEQFF. CDR3 DNA sequence: TGTGCCAGCAGCCAAGACCCCGCGGGAGGGCCCTACAATGAGCAGTTCTTC. The V and J genes are TRBV3-1 (or the pseudogene TRBV3-2) and TRBJ2-1; the match to TRBD2 covers 9 bases. The CDR3 contains 17 residues. The junction had 5 bases not matched to a gene; V was cut back by 0 bases and J by 2 bases. Germline values: CDR1 LGHDT, CDR2 YNNKEL (reference sequence).